The next 13 T cell receptor beta chains were all read from a single sample in a study of shared clonotypes between healthy human individuals. Assay: immunoSEQ multiplex PCR; the TCRdb copy retains only in-frame clones and omits some. The sample lists approximately 620,000 clones; almost 97% were seen once. Source material: naive CD4+ T cells sorted from blood. Sample subset: CD45RA+ positively selected. These TCRs come from a woman in her thirties in good health.

The rearrangement joins TRBV19 to TRBJ2-7; TRBD2 agrees at 14 bases. After removal of 6 bases from V and 2 bases from J, the junction contained 3 bases not matched to a gene. The CDR3 is made up of 15 amino acids. Germline V gives CDR1 LNHDA, CDR2 SQIVND (reference sequence). The CDR3 loop is CASRGLAGDPYEQYF. The DNA for the CDR3 is TGTGCCAGTAGGGGACTAGCGGGAGATCCCTACGAGCAGTACTTC.

The rearrangement links TRBV29-1 to TRBJ1-4; maybe TRBD1 (6 bases). The CDR3 consists of 13 residues. V was pared by 4 bases and J by 6 bases, with 12 bases between. Germline assignment: CDR1 SQVTM and CDR2 ANQGSEA. The CDR3 loop reads CSVADRDDEKLFF. CDR3 nucleotides: TGCAGCGTTGCGGACAGAGATGATGAAAAACTGTTTTTT.

The chain has TRBV28 and TRBJ1-2; 7 bases align to TRBD1. The CDR3 runs 13 residues. The V gene end was trimmed by 6 bases and the J gene end by 4 bases; junction bases not matched to a gene: 5. Germline V CDR1 and CDR2: MDHEN, SYDVKM. The CDR3 region is CASSSGQAYGYTF. The CDR3 bases are TGTGCCAGCAGCTCCGGACAGGCCTATGGCTACACCTTC.

On this clone itself: This specimen includes other DNA sequences encoding the same CDR3. V gene TRBV18 combines with J gene TRBJ2-7; a possible D gene is TRBD2 (7 bases). In germline, CDR1 is KGHSH, CDR2 LQKENI. V was shortened by 3 bases and J by 3 bases, with 12 bases between the two germline ends. The CDR3 has 14 residues. CDR3 sequence reads: CASSPRGGGYEQYF. The CDR3 nucleotides read TGTGCCAGCTCACCGAGAGGGGGGGGCTACGAGCAGTACTTC.

This chain joins TRBV11-2 and TRBJ1-5; perhaps TRBD1 as D (5 bases). The CDR3 extends over 15 amino acids. Germline lookup yields CDR1 SGHAT and CDR2 FQNNGV. The germline V and J ends were trimmed by 1 base and 2 bases, with 9 bases remaining between them. Here the CDR3 reads CASSLARDGNQPQHF. The CDR3 nucleotides read TGTGCCAGCAGCTTAGCACGGGACGGCAATCAGCCCCAGCATTTT.

This chain uses TRBV19 with TRBJ2-7; a weak D match, TRBD1 (6 bases). CDR1 is LNHDA, CDR2 SQIVND, per germline (reference sequence). The CDR3 runs 14 residues. V was cut by 3 bases and J by 7 bases, with 16 bases left in between. CDR3 nucleotides: TGTGCCAGTAGTATTGATGGGACATCGGGAGAGCAGTACTTC. Its protein product is CASSIDGTSGEQYF.

The V call is TRBV9, the J call TRBJ2-3, with a weak D call TRBD2 (6 bases). The CDR3 covers 16 residues. The germline gives CDR1 SGDLS, CDR2 YYNGEE. V gave up 0 bases and J gave up 0 bases, with 11 bases separating them. For the CDR3, the DNA is TGTGCCAGCAGCGTAGTCACCGGGACTAGCACAGATACGCAGTATTTT. Protein sequence: CASSVVTGTSTDTQYF.

CDR3 DNA sequence: TGTGCCAGCAGTGAATCTGAGGGGCGGAACACTGAAGCTTTCTTT. Residues: CASSESEGRNTEAFF. The rearrangement uses TRBV25-1 and TRBJ1-1; D may be TRBD1 (5 bases). The V gene lost 1 base and the J gene lost 1 base, with 10 bases spanning the gap. The CDR3 loop spans 15 amino acids. Germline CDR1 reads MGHDK; CDR2 reads SYGVNS.

The J gene is TRBJ2-6, the V gene TRBV5-1, with D possibly TRBD1 on 5 matching bases. With 0 bases removed from V and 4 bases from J, the gap between germline ends came to 14 bases. This CDR3 region has 17 residues. Germline V gene sequence: CDR1 SGHRS, CDR2 YFSETQ. The CDR3 is CASSLAGSGSGANVLTF. The CDR3 region has the DNA TGCGCCAGCAGCTTGGCCGGATCAGGGTCCGGGGCCAACGTCCTGACTTTC.

This chain connects TRBV28 to TRBJ1-2, with D unresolved. This CDR3 is 14 amino acids long. Deletions cut 3 bases from V and 8 bases from J, with 16 bases between. Germline V CDR1 and CDR2: MDHEN, SYDVKM. In DNA form, the CDR3 reads TGTGCCAGCAGTTTTCTGAGCCCCTATGCGGGCTACACCTTC. As protein: CASSFLSPYAGYTF.

The V gene is TRBV29-1, the J gene TRBJ2-3; 10 nucleotides match TRBD2. This CDR3 spans 14 amino acids. CDR1 is SQVTM, CDR2 ANQGSEA, per germline. V gave up 3 bases and J gave up 3 bases; unmatched junction bases: 3. In nucleotides, the CDR3 is TGCAGCGTTGATACTAGCGGGAAAACAGATACGCAGTATTTT. Translation: CSVDTSGKTDTQYF.

V and J are TRBV20-1 and TRBJ1-1; D is ambiguous. Trimming cost V 3 bases and J 5 bases, with 7 bases left between them. The CDR3 consists of 11 residues. Per germline, CDR1 DFQATT and CDR2 SNEGSKA (reference sequence). DNA for the CDR3: TGCAGTGCTAGTGGCCAGACTGAAGCTTTCTTT. It encodes CSASGQTEAFF.

This chain links TRBV4-1 with TRBJ1-6; 9 positions agree with TRBD1. Germline V gene sequence: CDR1 MGHRA, CDR2 YSYEKL. J gave up 7 bases and V 2 bases, and 12 bases lay outside the gene matches. The CDR3 is 18 amino acids. CDR3 in amino acids: CASSQRVAAGQGNSPLHF. The CDR3 nucleotides are TGCGCCAGCAGCCAAAGGGTTGCGGCGGGACAGGGAAATTCACCCCTCCACTTT.